This T cell receptor beta chain was sequenced during a study of T cells after yellow fever vaccination. Notes on the study in general: Weaker in magnitude, the secondary response showed a faster peak on day 5 versus 15.

This CDR3 comprises 14 residues. The germline gives CDR1 SEHNR, CDR2 FQNEAQ (reference sequence). V was pared by 1 base and J by 0 bases, with 7 bases between. This clonotype was seen ten or more times. Its antigen is unknown. In TCRdb, the 5' RACE reads were re-called with MiXCR into one record per CDR3 protein. The sample carries 200,000 to 250,000 distinct CDR3 sequences, 6.9% recorded once. This chain links TRBV7-9 with TRBJ2-7; D gene uncertain. The clonotype originates from a man aged 30 to 39 who received the YFV17D yellow fever vaccine. The sequencing here drew on CD4+ T cells sorted from PBMCs, taken 15 days after the yellow fever booster vaccination. Written as DNA, the CDR3 is TGTGCCAGCAGCTTAGAGGGTAGCTCCTACGAGCAGTACTTC. It codes for CASSLEGSSYEQYF.